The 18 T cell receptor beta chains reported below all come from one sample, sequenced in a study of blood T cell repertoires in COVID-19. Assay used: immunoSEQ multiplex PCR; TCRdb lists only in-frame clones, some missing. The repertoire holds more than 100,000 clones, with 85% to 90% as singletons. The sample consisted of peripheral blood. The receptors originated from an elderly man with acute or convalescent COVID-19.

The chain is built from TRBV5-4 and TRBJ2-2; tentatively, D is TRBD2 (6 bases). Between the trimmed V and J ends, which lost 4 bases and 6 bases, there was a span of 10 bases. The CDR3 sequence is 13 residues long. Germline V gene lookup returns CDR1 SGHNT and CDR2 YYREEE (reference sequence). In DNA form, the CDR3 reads TGTGCCAGCAGCCCGCCGGGGGCCGGGGAGCTGTTTTTT. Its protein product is CASSPPGAGELFF.

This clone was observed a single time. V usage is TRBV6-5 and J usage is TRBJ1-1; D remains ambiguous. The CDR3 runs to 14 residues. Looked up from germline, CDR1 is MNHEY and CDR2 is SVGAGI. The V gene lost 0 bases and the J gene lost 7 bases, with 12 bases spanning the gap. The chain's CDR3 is CASSYSRGRNEAFF. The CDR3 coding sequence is TGTGCCAGCAGTTACTCCCGCGGTAGGAATGAAGCTTTCTTT.

The CDR3 region has the DNA TGCGCCAGCAGCGGACAGGGAAATTCACCCCTCCACTTT. This encodes CASSGQGNSPLHF. This chain uses TRBV10-2 with TRBJ1-6, with 8 bases identical to TRBD1. From germline, CDR1 is WSHSY and CDR2 SAAADI. The CDR3 spans 13 residues. The ends lost 6 bases at V and 7 bases at J; junction bases unmatched: 2.

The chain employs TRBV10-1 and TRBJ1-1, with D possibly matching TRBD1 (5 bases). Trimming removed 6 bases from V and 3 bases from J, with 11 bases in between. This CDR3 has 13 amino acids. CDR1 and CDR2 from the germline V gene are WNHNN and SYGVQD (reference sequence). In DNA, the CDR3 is TGCGCCAGCAGGGGGGGACTGGACACTGAAGCTTTCTTT. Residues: CASRGGLDTEAFF.

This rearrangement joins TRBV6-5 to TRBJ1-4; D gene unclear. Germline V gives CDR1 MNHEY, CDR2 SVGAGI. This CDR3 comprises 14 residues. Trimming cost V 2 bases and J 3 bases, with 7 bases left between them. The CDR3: CASSYRESNEKLFF. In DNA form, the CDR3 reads TGTGCCAGCAGTTACAGGGAGTCTAATGAAAAACTGTTTTTT.

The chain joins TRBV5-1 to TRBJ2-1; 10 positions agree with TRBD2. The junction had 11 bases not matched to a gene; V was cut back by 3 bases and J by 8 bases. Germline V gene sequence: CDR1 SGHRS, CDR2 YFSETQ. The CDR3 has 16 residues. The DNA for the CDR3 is TGCGCCAGCAGCTCCTCTCCTAGCGGGAGTGGAGATGAGCAGTTCTTC. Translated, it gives CASSSSPSGSGDEQFF.

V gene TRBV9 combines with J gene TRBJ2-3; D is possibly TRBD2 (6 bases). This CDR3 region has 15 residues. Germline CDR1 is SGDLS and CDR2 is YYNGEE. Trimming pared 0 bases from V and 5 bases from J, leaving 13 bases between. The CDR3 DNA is TGTGCCAGCAGCGTAGAAGGGCGGAGGGGAGATACGCAGTATTTT. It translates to CASSVEGRRGDTQYF.

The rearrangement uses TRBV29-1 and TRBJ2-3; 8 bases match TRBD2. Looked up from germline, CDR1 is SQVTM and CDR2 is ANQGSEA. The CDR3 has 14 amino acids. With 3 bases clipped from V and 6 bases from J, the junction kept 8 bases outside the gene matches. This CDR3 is CSVEEGGGWDTQYF. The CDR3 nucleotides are TGCAGCGTTGAGGAAGGCGGGGGGTGGGATACGCAGTATTTT.

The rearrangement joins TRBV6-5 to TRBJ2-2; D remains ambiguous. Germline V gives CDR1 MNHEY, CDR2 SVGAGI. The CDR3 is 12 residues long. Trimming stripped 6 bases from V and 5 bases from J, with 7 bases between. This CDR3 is CASRRKTGELFF. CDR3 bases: TGTGCCAGCAGGCGGAAAACCGGGGAGCTGTTTTTT.

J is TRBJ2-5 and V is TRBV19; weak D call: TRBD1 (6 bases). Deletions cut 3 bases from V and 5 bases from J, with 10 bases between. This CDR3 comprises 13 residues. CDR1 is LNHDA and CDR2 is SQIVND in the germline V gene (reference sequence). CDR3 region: CASSMGTGETQYF. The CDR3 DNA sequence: TGTGCCAGTAGTATGGGAACAGGGGAGACCCAGTACTTC.

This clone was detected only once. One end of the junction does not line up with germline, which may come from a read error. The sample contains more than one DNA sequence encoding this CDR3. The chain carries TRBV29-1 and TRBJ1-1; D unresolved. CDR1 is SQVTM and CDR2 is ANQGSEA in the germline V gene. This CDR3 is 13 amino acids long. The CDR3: CSVEWQLNTEAFF. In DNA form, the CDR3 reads TGCAGTGTTGAATGGCAGTTGAACACTGAAGCTTTCTTT.

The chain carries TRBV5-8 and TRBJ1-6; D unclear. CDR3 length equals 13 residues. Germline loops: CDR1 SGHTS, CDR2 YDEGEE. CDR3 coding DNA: TGTGCTGCGGCCATCCTTAACAATTCACCCCTCCACTTT. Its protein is CAAAILNNSPLHF.

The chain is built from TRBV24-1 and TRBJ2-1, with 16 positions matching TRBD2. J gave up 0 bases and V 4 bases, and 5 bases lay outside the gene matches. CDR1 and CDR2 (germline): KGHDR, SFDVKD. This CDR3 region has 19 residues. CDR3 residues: CATSDPGLAGGGSYNEQFF. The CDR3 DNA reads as TGTGCCACCAGTGACCCGGGACTAGCGGGAGGGGGCTCCTACAATGAGCAGTTCTTC.

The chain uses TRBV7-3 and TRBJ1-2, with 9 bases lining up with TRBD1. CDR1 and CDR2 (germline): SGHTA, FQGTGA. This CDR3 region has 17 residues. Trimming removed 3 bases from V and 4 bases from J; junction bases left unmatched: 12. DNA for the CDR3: TGTGCCAGCAGCTTTACAGGGGGCGAGGGGATAAGCTATGGCTACACCTTC. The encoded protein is CASSFTGGEGISYGYTF.

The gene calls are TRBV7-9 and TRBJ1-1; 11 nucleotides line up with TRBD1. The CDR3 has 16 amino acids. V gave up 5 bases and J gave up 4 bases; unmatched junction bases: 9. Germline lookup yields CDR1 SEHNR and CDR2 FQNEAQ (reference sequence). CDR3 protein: CASSKRGQGAGTEAFF. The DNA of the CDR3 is TGTGCCAGCAGCAAAAGAGGACAGGGGGCGGGCACTGAAGCTTTCTTT.

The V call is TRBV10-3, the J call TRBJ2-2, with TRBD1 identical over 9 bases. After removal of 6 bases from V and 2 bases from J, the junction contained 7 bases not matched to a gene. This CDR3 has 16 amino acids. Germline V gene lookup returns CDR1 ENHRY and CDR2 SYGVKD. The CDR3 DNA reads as TGTGCCATCAGCATAGACAGGGGGGTAAACACCGGGGAGCTGTTTTTT. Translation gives CAISIDRGVNTGELFF.

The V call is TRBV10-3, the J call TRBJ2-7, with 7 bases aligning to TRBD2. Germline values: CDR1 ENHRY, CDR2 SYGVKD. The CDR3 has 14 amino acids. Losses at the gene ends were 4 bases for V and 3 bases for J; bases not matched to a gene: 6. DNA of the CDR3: TGTGCCATCAGTGTGCGAGCGGGAAGCTACGAGCAGTACTTC. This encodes CAISVRAGSYEQYF.

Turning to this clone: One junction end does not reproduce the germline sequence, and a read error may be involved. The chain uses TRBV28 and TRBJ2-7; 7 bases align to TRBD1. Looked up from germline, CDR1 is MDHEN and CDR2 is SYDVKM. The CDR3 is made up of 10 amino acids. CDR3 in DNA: TGTGCCAGCAGCCGGGGACAGCTCCACTTC. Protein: CASSRGQLHF.